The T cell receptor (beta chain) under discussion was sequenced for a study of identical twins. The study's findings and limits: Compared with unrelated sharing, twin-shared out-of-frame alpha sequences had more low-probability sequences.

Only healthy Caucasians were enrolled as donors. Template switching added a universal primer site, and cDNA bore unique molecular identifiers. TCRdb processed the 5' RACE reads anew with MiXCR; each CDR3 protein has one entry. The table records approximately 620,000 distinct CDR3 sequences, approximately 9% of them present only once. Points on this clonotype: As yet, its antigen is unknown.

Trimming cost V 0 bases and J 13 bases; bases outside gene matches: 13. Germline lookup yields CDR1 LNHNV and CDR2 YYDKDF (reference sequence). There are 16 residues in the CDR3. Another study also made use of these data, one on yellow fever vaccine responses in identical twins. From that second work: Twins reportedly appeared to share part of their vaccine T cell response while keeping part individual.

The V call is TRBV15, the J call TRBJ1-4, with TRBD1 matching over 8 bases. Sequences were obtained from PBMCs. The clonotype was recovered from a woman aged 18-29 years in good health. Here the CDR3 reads CATSRDLGQGYNTLFF. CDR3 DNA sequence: TGTGCCACCAGCAGAGATCTTGGACAGGGCTATAATACACTGTTTTTT.